This note documents a single T cell receptor (beta chain) sequence. The antigen remains unidentified. The data stem from a study of identical twins. Each CDR3 protein is one row after TCRdb ran MiXCR on the 5' RACE reads. This table holds under 450,000 distinct CDR3 sequences, around a sixth found once. The CDR3 contains 15 residues. The V end was cut by 0 bases, the J end by 7 bases, with 15 bases between. Germline CDR1 is MGHRA and CDR2 is YSYEKL. Whole-study findings and limits: Fewer insertions were carried by abundant cord blood beta clonotypes, but none was seen in memory repertoires. Compared with models, monozygotic twins showed more out-of-frame TCR alpha sharing.

The chain couples TRBV4-1 to TRBJ1-2, with a weak D call TRBD1 (6 bases). The material sequenced was naive T cells sorted from blood. The origin of this receptor is a middle-aged man in good health. CDR3 protein: CASSQDRGGVTGYTF. The CDR3 nucleotides are TGCGCCAGCAGCCAAGATAGGGGGGGCGTTACTGGCTACACCTTC.